The 5 T cell receptor beta chains in this list originate from one sample, sequenced in a study of read filtering for tumor transcriptome and immune sequencing. Molecular barcoded adaptors covering alpha/delta and beta/gamma chains were used on approximately 400 ng RNA. One entry per CDR3 protein results from TCRdb running MiXCR on the reads. Among about 50,000 distinct CDR3 sequences listed, approximately 19% were seen once. Sequencing was performed on a population of CD138-negative cells sorted from bone marrow. These receptors were collected from a donor over 35 with multiple myeloma.

This clonotype came up many times. As DNA, the CDR3 is TGTGCCAGCAGCCCGGGGGGGGACACAGATGAAAAACTGTTTTTT. Its protein is CASSPGGDTDEKLFF. V gene TRBV7-2 combines with J gene TRBJ1-4, with D possibly matching TRBD1 (6 bases). Germline V lookup: CDR1 SGHTA, CDR2 FQGNSA. The CDR3 contains 15 residues. The germline V and J ends were trimmed by 5 bases and 6 bases, with 16 bases remaining between them. The complete variable domain, with remaining parts taken from reference TRBV7-2 and TRBJ1-4, reads GAGVSQSPSNKVTEKGKDVELRCDPISGHTALYWYRQSLGQGLEFLIYFQGNSAPDKSGLPSDRFSAERTGGSVSTLTIQRTQQEDSAVYLCASSPGGDTDEKLFFGSGTQLSVL.

The rearrangement links TRBV5-1 to TRBJ2-3; D is undetermined. Germline V lookup: CDR1 SGHRS, CDR2 YFSETQ. This CDR3 spans 14 amino acids. Trimming left V 4 bases short and J 4 bases short, with 13 bases between. The CDR3 bases are TGCGCCAGCAGCACCCGGTCGGGCGCAGATACGCAGTATTTT. Encoded protein: CASSTRSGADTQYF.

This clonotype appeared many times. The J gene is TRBJ1-2, the V gene TRBV2; D may be TRBD1 (5 bases). CDR1 and CDR2 (germline): SNHLY, FYNNEI. Trimming stripped 6 bases from V and 1 base from J, with 9 bases between. CDR3 size: 13 residues. CDR3 DNA sequence: TGTGCCAGCAGGGGGGTCAATAACTATGGCTACACCTTC. Protein sequence: CASRGVNNYGYTF. Together with reference TRBV2 and TRBJ1-2, the CDR3 gives the full variable domain: EPEVTQTPSHQVTQMGQEVILRCVPISNHLYFYWYRQILGQKVEFLVSFYNNEISEKSEIFDDQFSVERPDGSNFTLKIRSTKLEDSAMYFCASRGVNNYGYTFGSGTRLTVV.

In its sample, this clonotype was seen many times. The gene calls are TRBV3-1 and TRBJ2-7; D ambiguous. Trimming left V 1 base short and J 6 bases short, with 10 bases between. Germline CDR1 is LGHDT and CDR2 is YNNKEL (reference sequence). This CDR3 has 13 residues. The CDR3 sequence: CASSQGRGSEQYF. DNA for the CDR3: TGTGCCAGCAGCCAAGGACGAGGATCCGAGCAGTACTTC.

Worth noting for this clonotype: A far larger clone is one nucleotide away, so this likely arose from a read error. The chain has TRBV4-2 and TRBJ1-4, with TRBD2 matching over 8 bases. The J call may not be correct, given that the DNA end is closer to TRBJ2-3. The CDR3 loop spans 16 amino acids. Per the germline V gene, CDR1 is LGHNA and CDR2 is YNFKEQ. The CDR3: CASSRVQLAVTDTQYF. The CDR3 coding sequence is TGTGCCAGCAGCCGAGTACAACTAGCGGTCACAGATACGCAGTATTTT.